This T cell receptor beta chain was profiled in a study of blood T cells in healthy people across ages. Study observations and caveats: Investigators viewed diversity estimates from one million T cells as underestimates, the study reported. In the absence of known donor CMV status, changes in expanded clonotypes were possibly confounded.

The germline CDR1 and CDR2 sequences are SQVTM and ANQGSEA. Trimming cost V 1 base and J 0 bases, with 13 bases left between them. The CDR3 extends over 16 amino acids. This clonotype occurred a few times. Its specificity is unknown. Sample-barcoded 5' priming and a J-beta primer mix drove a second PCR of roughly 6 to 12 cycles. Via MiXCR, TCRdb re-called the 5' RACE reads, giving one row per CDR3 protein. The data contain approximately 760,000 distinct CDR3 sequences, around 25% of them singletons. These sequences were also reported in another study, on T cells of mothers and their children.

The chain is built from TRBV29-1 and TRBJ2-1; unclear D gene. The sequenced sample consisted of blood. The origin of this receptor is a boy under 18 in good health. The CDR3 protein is CSVEGGALSSYNEQFF. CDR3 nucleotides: TGCAGCGTTGAAGGGGGTGCGCTGAGCTCCTACAATGAGCAGTTCTTC.